These T cell receptor beta chains were read from a single sample in a study of blood T cell repertoires in COVID-19. Some clones are missing from TCRdb's copy, which holds only in-frame ones; the method was immunoSEQ multiplex PCR. The data show roughly 80,000 clones, with roughly 90% seen just once and 15% to 20% held by the top ten. The material sequenced was peripheral blood. Every receptor here comes from an elderly woman with active or convalescent COVID-19. Each CDR3 is given with its conserved first and last residue.

CASSLGMSGDTEAFF,TRBV7-6
CASSQGATQSSYNSPLHF,TRBV4-3
CASSPWDRGTEKLFF,TRBV19
CASSQSEKRSGNTEAFF,TRBV23-1
CARAGPREQFF,TRBV18
CASSIGQVNTEAFF,TRBV13
CASSPGTGAYNEQFF,TRBV27
CASSLRTSGGGTEQYF,TRBV3-1/TRBV3-2
CAWSVLGTGNEQYF,TRBV30
CASSQVGTPATNEKLFF,TRBV4-3
CASSLQGQGYEQYF,TRBV7-2
CASSLGLSETQYF,TRBV4-3
CASRAVSRGTEAFF,TRBV2
CASSSSGGARFGELFF,TRBV11-3
CASTPVGEGFYGYTF,TRBV7-2
CASSQGTGDFTDTQYF,TRBV3-1/TRBV3-2
CASSVGDTPGYGYTF,TRBV9
CASSRGGQRGVRTDTQYF,TRBV4-2
CASSPDRRFNQPQHF,TRBV28
CASSLGRVNTEAFF,TRBV11-1
CASRQAETGNGYTF,TRBV7-9
CASSGLNSPLHF,TRBV4-3
CSVDGSGGDTQYF,TRBV29-1
CASSLGLTYNEQFF,TRBV6-5
CASSQDSQAPYGYTF,TRBV4-3
CASSLSTANYGYTF,TRBV28
CASSYDSYGYTF,TRBV11-2
CASSAARVANTEAFF,TRBV7-2
CASSEFEGFDTGELFF,TRBV25-1
CASSLYRGNEQFF,TRBV19
CASSLLRSGTSGAPRTDTQYF,TRBV5-1
CASSGQGRGEQFF,TRBV2
CASSGTGNTGELFF,TRBV11-3
CASSRDRGNTIYF,TRBV18
CASSSWDRDYEQYF,TRBV7-8
CASSLRSGANVLTF,TRBV11-2
CASSQRGGGDYGYTF,TRBV3-1/TRBV3-2